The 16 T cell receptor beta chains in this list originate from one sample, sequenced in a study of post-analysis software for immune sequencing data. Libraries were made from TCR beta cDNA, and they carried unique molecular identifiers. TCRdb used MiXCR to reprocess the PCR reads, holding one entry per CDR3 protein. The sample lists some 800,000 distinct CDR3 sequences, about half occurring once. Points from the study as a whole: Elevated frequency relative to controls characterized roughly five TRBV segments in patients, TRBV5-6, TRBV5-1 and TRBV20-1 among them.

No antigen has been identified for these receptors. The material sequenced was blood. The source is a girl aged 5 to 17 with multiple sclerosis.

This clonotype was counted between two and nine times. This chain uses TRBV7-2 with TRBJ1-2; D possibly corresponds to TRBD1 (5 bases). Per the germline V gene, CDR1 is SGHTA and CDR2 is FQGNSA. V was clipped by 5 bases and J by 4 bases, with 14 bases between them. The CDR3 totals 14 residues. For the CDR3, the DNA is TGTGCCAGCAGCCCCAGGGTGGGTTTCTATGGCTACACCTTC. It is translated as CASSPRVGFYGYTF.

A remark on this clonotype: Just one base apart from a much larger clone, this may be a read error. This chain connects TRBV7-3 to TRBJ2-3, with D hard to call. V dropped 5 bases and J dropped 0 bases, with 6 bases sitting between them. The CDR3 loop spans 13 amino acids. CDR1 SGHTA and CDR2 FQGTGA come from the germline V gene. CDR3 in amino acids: CASSHDSTDTQYF. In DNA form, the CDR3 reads TGTGCCAGCAGCCACGACAGCACAGATACGCAGTATTTT. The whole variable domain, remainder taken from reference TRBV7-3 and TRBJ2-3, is GAGVSQTPSNKVTEKGKYVELRCDPISGHTALYWYRQSLGQGPEFLIYFQGTGAADDSGLPNDRFFAVRPEGSVSTLKIQRTERGDSAVYLCASSHDSTDTQYFGPGTRLTVL.

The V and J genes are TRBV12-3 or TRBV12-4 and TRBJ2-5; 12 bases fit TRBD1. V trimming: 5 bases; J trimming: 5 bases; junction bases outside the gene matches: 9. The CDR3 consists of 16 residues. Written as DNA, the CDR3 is TGTGCCAGCAGTCGGGGACAGGGGGCGGTCGTGGAGACCCAGTACTTC. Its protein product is CASSRGQGAVVETQYF.

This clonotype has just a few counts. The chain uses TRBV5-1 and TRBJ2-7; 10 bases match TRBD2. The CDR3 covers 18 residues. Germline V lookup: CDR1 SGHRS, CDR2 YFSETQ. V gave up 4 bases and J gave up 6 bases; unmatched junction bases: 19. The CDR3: CASSQLAGGAPIRGEQYF. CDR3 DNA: TGCGCCAGCAGCCAATTAGCGGGAGGCGCTCCGATTCGGGGCGAGCAGTACTTC.

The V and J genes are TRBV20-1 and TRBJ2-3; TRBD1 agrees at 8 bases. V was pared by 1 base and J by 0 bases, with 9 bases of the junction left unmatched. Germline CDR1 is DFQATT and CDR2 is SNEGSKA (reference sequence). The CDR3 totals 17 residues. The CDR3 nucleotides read TGCAGTGCTAGAGGTTCCACAGGGGGAATTAGCACAGATACGCAGTATTTT. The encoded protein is CSARGSTGGISTDTQYF.

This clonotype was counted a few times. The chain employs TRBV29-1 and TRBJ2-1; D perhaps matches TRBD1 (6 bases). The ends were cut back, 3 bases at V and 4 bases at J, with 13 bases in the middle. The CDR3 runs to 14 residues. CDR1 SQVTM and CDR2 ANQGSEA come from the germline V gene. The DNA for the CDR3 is TGCAGCGTTGAGGGCAGGGGCCTATACAATGAGCAGTTCTTC. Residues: CSVEGRGLYNEQFF.

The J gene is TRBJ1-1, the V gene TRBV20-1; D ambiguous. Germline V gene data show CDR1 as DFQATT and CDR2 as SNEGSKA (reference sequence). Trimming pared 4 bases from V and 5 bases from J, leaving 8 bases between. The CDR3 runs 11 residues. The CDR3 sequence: CSATGETEAFF. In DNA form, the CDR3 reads TGCAGTGCTACAGGCGAAACTGAAGCTTTCTTT.

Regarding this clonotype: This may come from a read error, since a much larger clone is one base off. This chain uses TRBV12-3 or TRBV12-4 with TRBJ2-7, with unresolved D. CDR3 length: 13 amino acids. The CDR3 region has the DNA TGTACCAGCAGTTTGGGCCCGCTCTACGAGCAGTACTTC. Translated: CTSSLGPLYEQYF.

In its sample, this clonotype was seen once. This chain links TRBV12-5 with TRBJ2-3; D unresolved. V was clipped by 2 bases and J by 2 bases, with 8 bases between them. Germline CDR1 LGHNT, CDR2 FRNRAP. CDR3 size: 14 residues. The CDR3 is CASGLSVDTDTQYF. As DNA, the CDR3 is TGTGCTAGTGGTTTGTCTGTGGACACAGATACGCAGTATTTT.

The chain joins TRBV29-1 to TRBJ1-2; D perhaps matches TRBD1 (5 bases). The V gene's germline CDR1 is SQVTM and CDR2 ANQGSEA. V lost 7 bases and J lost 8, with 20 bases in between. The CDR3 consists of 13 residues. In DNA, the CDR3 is TGCAGCGCCCCACAGGCTTACGGTGGGGGCTACACCTTC. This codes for CSAPQAYGGGYTF.

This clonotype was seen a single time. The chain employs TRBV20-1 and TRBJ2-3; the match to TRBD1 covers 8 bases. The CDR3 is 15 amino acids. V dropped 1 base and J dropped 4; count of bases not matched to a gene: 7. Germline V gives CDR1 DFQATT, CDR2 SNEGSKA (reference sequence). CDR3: CSARASGGGADTQYF. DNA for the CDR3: TGCAGTGCTAGAGCCTCAGGGGGCGGTGCAGATACGCAGTATTTT.

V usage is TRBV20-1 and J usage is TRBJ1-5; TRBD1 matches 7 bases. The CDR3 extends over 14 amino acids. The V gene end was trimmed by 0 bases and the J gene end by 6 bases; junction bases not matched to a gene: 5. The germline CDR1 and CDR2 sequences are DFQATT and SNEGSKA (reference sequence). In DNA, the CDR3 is TGCAGTGCTAGAGATGGTAGGGGGCGTCAGCCCCAGCATTTT. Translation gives CSARDGRGRQPQHF.

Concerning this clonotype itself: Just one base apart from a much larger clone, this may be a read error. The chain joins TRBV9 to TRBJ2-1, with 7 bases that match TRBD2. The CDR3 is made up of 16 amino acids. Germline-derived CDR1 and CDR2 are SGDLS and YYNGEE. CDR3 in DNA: TGTACCAGCAGCGTAGACGGGAGGCGAACTTACAATGAGCAGTTCTTC. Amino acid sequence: CTSSVDGRRTYNEQFF.

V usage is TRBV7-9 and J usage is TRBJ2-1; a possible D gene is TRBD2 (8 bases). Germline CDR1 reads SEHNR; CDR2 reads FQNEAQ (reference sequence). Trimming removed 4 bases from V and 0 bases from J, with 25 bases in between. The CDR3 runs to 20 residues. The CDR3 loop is CASSSRDSEREPDSYNEQFF. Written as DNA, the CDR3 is TGTGCCAGCAGCTCCAGGGACAGCGAGCGGGAGCCAGACTCCTACAATGAGCAGTTCTTC.

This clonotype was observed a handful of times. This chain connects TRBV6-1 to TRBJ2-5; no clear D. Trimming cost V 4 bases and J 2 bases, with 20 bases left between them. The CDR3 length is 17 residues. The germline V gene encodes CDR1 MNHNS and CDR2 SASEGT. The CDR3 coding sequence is TGTGCCAGCAGTGCCCCACCAGGCATACGCGGACAAGAGACCCAGTACTTC. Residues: CASSAPPGIRGQETQYF.

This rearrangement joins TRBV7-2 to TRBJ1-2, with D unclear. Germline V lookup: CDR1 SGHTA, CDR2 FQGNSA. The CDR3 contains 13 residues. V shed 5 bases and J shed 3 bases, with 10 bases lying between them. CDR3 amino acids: CASSPRKDYGYTF. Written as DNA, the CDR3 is TGTGCCAGCAGCCCAAGAAAGGACTATGGCTACACCTTC.